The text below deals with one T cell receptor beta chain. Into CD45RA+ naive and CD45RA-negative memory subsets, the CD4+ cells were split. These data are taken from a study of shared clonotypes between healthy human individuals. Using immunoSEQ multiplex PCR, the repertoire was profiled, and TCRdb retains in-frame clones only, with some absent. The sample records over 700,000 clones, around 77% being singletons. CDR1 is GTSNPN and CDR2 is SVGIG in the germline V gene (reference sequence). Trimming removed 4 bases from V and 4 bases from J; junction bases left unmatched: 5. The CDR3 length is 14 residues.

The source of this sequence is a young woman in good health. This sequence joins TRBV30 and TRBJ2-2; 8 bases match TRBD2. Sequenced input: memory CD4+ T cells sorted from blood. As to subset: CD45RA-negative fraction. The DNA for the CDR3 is TGTGCCTGGAAGAGCGGGAGTAGCACCGGGGAGCTGTTTTTT. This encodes CAWKSGSSTGELFF.